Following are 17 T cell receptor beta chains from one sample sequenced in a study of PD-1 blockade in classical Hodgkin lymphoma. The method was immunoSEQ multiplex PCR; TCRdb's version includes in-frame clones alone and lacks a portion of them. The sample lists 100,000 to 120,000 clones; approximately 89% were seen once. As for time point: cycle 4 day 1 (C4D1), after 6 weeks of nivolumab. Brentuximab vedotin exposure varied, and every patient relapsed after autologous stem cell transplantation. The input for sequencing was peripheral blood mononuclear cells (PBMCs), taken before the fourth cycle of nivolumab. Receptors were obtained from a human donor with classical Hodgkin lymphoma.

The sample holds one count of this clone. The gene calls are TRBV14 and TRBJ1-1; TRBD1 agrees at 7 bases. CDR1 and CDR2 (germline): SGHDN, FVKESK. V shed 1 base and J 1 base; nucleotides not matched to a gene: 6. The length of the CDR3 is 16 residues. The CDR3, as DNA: TGTGCCAGCAGCCAAGGTTACAGGGGAAGGAACACTGAAGCTTTCTTT. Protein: CASSQGYRGRNTEAFF.

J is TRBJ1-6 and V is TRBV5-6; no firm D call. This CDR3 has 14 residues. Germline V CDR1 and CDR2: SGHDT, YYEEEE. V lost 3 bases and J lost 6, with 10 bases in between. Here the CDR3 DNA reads TGTGCCAGCAGCTCGGACGGTCTTAATTCACCCCTCCACTTT. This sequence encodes CASSSDGLNSPLHF.

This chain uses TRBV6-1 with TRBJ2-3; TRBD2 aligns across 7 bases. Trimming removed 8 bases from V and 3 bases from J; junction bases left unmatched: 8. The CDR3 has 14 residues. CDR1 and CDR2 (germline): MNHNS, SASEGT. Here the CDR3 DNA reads TGTGCCAGCTCCCGTACGGGAGGAACAGATACGCAGTATTTT. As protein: CASSRTGGTDTQYF.

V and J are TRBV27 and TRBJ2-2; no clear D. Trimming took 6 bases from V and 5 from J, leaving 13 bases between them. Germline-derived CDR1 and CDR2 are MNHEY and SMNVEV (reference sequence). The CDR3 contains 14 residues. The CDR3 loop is CASSSGPQTGELFF. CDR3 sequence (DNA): TGTGCCAGCAGCTCCGGGCCTCAGACCGGGGAGCTGTTTTTT.

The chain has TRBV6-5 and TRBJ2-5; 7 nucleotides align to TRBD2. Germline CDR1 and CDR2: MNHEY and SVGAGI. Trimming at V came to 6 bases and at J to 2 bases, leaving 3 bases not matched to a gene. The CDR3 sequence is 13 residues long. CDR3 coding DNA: TGTGCCAGCAGGACGGGGGGACAAGAGACCCAGTACTTC. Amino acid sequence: CASRTGGQETQYF.

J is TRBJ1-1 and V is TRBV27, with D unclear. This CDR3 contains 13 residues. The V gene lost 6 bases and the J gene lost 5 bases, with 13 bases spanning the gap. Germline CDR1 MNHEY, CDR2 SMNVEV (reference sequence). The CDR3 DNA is TGTGCCAGCAGCTTTATACTGGGGACTGAAGCTTTCTTT. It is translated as CASSFILGTEAFF.

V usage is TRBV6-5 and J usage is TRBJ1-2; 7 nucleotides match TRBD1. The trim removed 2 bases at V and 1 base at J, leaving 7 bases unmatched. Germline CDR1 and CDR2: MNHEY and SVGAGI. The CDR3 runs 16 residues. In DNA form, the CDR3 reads TGTGCCAGCAGTTACGCAGGGGGGGAATTTAACTATGGCTACACCTTC. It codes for CASSYAGGEFNYGYTF.

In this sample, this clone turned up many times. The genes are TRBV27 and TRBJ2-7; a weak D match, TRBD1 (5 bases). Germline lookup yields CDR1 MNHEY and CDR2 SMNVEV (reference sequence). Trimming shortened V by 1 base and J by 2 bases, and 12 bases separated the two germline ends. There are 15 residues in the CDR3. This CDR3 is CASSLYQLGAYEQYF. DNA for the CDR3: TGTGCCAGCAGTTTATACCAGTTAGGGGCCTACGAGCAGTACTTC.

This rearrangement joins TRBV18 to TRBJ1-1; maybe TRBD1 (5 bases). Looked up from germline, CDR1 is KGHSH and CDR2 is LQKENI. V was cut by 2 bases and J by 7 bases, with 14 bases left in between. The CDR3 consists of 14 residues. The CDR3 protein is CASSPAEGRVEAFF. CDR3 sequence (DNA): TGTGCCAGCTCACCAGCCGAAGGCAGGGTTGAAGCTTTCTTT.

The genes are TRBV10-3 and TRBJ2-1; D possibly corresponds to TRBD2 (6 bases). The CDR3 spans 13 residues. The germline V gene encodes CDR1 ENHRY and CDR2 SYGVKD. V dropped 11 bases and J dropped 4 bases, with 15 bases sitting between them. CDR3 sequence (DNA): TGTGCCTCGGGAGTCTGGGGTTACAATGAGCAGTTCTTC. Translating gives CASGVWGYNEQFF.

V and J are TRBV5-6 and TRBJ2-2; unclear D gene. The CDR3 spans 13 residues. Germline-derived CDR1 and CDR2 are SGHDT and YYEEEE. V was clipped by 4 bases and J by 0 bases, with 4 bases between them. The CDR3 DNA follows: TGTGCCAGCAGCCTCGCGAACACCGGGGAGCTGTTTTTT. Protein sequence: CASSLANTGELFF.

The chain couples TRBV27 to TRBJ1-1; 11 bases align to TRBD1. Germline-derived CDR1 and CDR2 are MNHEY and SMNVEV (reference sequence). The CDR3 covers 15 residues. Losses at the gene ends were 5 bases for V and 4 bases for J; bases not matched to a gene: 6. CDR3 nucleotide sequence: TGTGCCAGCAGTATACCGGGACAGGGGGGCACTGAAGCTTTCTTT. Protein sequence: CASSIPGQGGTEAFF.

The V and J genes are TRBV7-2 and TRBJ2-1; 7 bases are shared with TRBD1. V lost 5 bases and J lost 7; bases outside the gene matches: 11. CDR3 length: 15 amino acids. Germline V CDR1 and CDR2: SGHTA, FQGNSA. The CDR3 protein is CASSLSYRGGNEQFF. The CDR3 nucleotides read TGTGCCAGCAGCCTAAGCTACAGGGGTGGAAATGAGCAGTTCTTC.

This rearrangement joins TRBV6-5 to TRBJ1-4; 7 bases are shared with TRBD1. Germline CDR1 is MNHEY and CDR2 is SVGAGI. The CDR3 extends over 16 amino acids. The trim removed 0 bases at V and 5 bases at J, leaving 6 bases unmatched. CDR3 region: CASSYSGQLRNEKLFF. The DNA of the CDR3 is TGTGCCAGCAGTTACTCGGGACAGCTGAGAAATGAAAAACTGTTTTTT.

The CDR3 region is CASRRRLADSYEQYF. The CDR3 DNA reads as TGTGCCAGCAGACGAAGACTAGCGGACTCCTACGAGCAGTACTTC. V is TRBV6-5 and J is TRBJ2-7, with 9 bases fitting TRBD2. Germline V lookup: CDR1 MNHEY, CDR2 SVGAGI. This CDR3 spans 15 amino acids. V gave up 6 bases and J gave up 0 bases; unmatched junction bases: 6.

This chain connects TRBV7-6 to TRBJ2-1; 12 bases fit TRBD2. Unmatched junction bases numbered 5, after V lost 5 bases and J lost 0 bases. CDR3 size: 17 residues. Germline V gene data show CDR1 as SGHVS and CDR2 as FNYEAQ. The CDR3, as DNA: TGTGCCAGCAGCCCCCTAGCGGGAGGGGTCTCCTACAATGAGCAGTTCTTC. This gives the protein CASSPLAGGVSYNEQFF.

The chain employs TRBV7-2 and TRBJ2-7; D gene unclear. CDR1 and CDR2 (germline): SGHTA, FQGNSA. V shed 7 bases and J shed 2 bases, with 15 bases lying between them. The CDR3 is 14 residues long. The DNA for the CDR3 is TGTGCCAGCAAGAAAGTAGCAGGTACCTACGAGCAGTACTTC. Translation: CASKKVAGTYEQYF.